Following are 24 T cell receptor beta chains from one sample sequenced in a study of T-cell reconstitution after alpha-beta-depleted transplantation in children. Unique molecular identifiers were incorporated when the TCRbeta library was constructed. TCRdb redid the calling of the PCR reads with MiXCR, one entry per CDR3 protein. The data show approximately 400,000 distinct CDR3 sequences, roughly a tenth seen once. The material sequenced was PBMCs from the stem cell graft donor, taken from the stem cell graft. All receptors come from a human donor who donated a stem cell graft to a child with acute myeloid leukemia.

This clonotype has more than one count but fewer than ten. The V gene is TRBV15, the J gene TRBJ1-3, with D uncertain. This CDR3 contains 14 residues. Germline assignment: CDR1 LNHNV and CDR2 YYDKDF (reference sequence). Trimming shortened V by 3 bases and J by 0 bases, and 6 bases separated the two germline ends. DNA of the CDR3: TGTGCCACCAGCAGGACATCCTCTGGAAACACCATATATTTT. Translated, it gives CATSRTSSGNTIYF.

This clonotype was recorded a few times. This chain connects TRBV10-3 to TRBJ2-3, with D uncertain. Deletions cut 2 bases from V and 2 bases from J, with 5 bases between. The CDR3 length is 13 residues. Germline V CDR1 and CDR2: ENHRY, SYGVKD. CDR3 sequence (DNA): TGTGCCATCAGTGAGGAGTACACAGATACGCAGTATTTT. As protein: CAISEEYTDTQYF.

This clonotype has a count of ten or more. The chain carries TRBV4-1 and TRBJ1-1, with D possibly TRBD1 on 6 matching bases. V lost 3 bases, J lost 0 bases, and 14 bases lay in between. CDR1 is MGHRA and CDR2 is YSYEKL in the germline V gene. This CDR3 contains 16 residues. The CDR3 DNA is TGCGCCAGCAGCCACCGAGGACAGCCCTTGAACACTGAAGCTTTCTTT. Protein: CASSHRGQPLNTEAFF.

V usage is TRBV18 and J usage is TRBJ2-4; D gene unclear. Germline V gene lookup returns CDR1 KGHSH and CDR2 LQKENI. The CDR3 is 15 amino acids. V shed 0 bases and J shed 1 base, with 7 bases lying between them. The CDR3 DNA sequence: TGTGCCAGCTCACCACCTAGCCGCGCCAAAAACATTCAGTACTTC. It specifies CASSPPSRAKNIQYF. Complete variable domain (other parts from reference TRBV18 and TRBJ2-4): NAGVMQNPRHLVRRRGQEARLRCSPMKGHSHVYWYRQLPEEGLKFMVYLQKENIIDESGMPKERFSAEFPKEGPSILRIQQVVRGDSAAYFCASSPPSRAKNIQYFGAGTRLSVL.

This clonotype was observed a handful of times. This rearrangement joins TRBV14 to TRBJ2-2; D is undetermined. Between the trimmed V and J ends, which lost 3 bases and 3 bases, there was a span of 5 bases. The CDR3 totals 13 residues. Per the germline V gene, CDR1 is SGHDN and CDR2 is FVKESK. The CDR3 here is CASSHLDTGELFF. The CDR3 DNA is TGTGCCAGCAGCCACTTGGACACCGGGGAGCTGTTTTTT.

This clonotype was picked up a small number of times. The V gene is TRBV5-1, the J gene TRBJ1-3; D possibly corresponds to TRBD1 (6 bases). The length of the CDR3 is 16 residues. V was cut by 4 bases and J by 0 bases, with 14 bases left in between. Germline assignment: CDR1 SGHRS and CDR2 YFSETQ. The CDR3 nucleotides read TGCGCCAGCAGCCCGTCCGGGACAAGCTCTGGAAACACCATATATTTT. Its translation is CASSPSGTSSGNTIYF.

This clonotype has a handful of counts. The V and J genes are TRBV25-1 and TRBJ2-4; D possibly corresponds to TRBD2 (5 bases). The V and J ends lost 1 base and 2 bases respectively, with 15 bases between them. The germline V gene encodes CDR1 MGHDK and CDR2 SYGVNS. The CDR3 spans 17 residues. In nucleotides, the CDR3 is TGTGCCAGCAGTGAATGGGGTACGGGGTGGTCCAAAAACATTCAGTACTTC. Its protein product is CASSEWGTGWSKNIQYF.

This clonotype appeared many times. The gene calls are TRBV12-3 or TRBV12-4 and TRBJ2-3; TRBD1 is a possible D gene (5 bases). The CDR3 covers 18 residues. V gave up 3 bases and J gave up 2 bases, with 21 bases separating them. The CDR3 is CASSFRLGQDTHTDTQYF. The CDR3 DNA is TGTGCCAGCAGTTTTAGGCTAGGCCAGGACACACACACAGATACGCAGTATTTT.

The rearrangement joins TRBV6-1 to TRBJ2-1, with D possibly TRBD2 on 7 matching bases. Trimming cost V 6 bases and J 6 bases, with 12 bases left between them. The CDR3 covers 13 residues. Germline values: CDR1 MNHNS, CDR2 SASEGT. The CDR3 DNA is TGTGCCAGCAGAGCGGGACATCGCAATGAGCAGTTCTTC. This encodes CASRAGHRNEQFF.

The sample holds a few counts of this clonotype. The chain recombines TRBV5-5 with TRBJ2-7, with TRBD1 as a possible D gene (6 bases). Germline V gene sequence: CDR1 SGHKS, CDR2 YYEKEE (reference sequence). This CDR3 comprises 14 residues. The V end lost 0 bases, the J end lost 4 bases, and 11 bases lay between the germline ends. Here the CDR3 reads CASSLAGDNYEQYV. CDR3 DNA sequence: TGTGCCAGCAGCTTGGCCGGGGACAATTACGAGCAGTACGTC.

This clonotype was seen only a few times. The rearrangement uses TRBV6-6 and TRBJ2-1; 11 bases map to TRBD1. CDR1 MNHNY and CDR2 SVGAGI come from the germline V gene (reference sequence). The CDR3 length is 13 residues. The trim removed 7 bases at V and 9 bases at J, leaving 5 bases unmatched. CDR3 DNA: TGTGCCAGCATCAGGACAGGGGGCGTTGAGCAGTTCTTC. Encoded protein: CASIRTGGVEQFF.

This sequence joins TRBV7-9 and TRBJ2-3, with D possibly TRBD1 on 6 matching bases. With 2 bases removed from V and 2 bases from J, the gap between germline ends came to 8 bases. CDR1 SEHNR and CDR2 FQNEAQ come from the germline V gene (reference sequence). The CDR3 contains 14 residues. The CDR3 loop is CASSLQGNTDTQYF. The CDR3 bases are TGTGCCAGCAGCTTACAGGGGAACACAGATACGCAGTATTTT. Full variable domain (outside the CDR3, taken from reference TRBV7-9 and TRBJ2-3): DTGVSQNPRHKITKRGQNVTFRCDPISEHNRLYWYRQTLGQGPEFLTYFQNEAQLEKSRLLSDRFSAERPKGSFSTLEIQRTEQGDSAMYLCASSLQGNTDTQYFGPGTRLTVL.

This clonotype was found a few times. The CDR3 DNA reads TGTGCCAGCAGCACCGGGACAGGGGGCTTTGGGGCCAACGTCCTGACTTTC. Translation: CASSTGTGGFGANVLTF. The V and J genes are TRBV3-1 and TRBJ2-6; TRBD1 matches at 12 bases. V was pared by 5 bases and J by 3 bases, with 5 bases of the junction left unmatched. Germline CDR1 LGHDT, CDR2 YNNKEL (reference sequence). This CDR3 comprises 17 residues.

V usage is TRBV15 and J usage is TRBJ2-3; TRBD1 agrees at 8 bases. From germline, CDR1 is LNHNV and CDR2 YYDKDF (reference sequence). V shed 5 bases and J 1 base; nucleotides not matched to a gene: 8. The CDR3 spans 16 residues. In DNA form, the CDR3 reads TGTGCCACCAGCGCCGGACAGGGAGAGGGCACAGATACGCAGTATTTT. It codes for CATSAGQGEGTDTQYF.

This clonotype was recorded at least ten times. The genes are TRBV9 and TRBJ1-4; D is unclear. Germline CDR1 SGDLS, CDR2 YYNGEE. The CDR3 sequence is 14 residues long. V shed 0 bases and J shed 8 bases, with 11 bases lying between them. CDR3 in amino acids: CASSVDQENEKLFF. CDR3 in DNA: TGTGCCAGCAGCGTAGACCAGGAGAACGAAAAACTGTTTTTT. The whole variable domain, filled in from reference TRBV9 and TRBJ1-4, reads DSGVTQTPKHLITATGQRVTLRCSPRSGDLSVYWYQQSLDQGLQFLIQYYNGEERAKGNILERFSAQQFPDLHSELNLSSLELGDSALYFCASSVDQENEKLFFGSGTQLSVL.

This clonotype has ten or more counts. V gene TRBV9 combines with J gene TRBJ2-1; TRBD2 is a possible D gene (5 bases). Germline CDR1 and CDR2: SGDLS and YYNGEE. The CDR3 length is 14 residues. Deletions cut 4 bases from V and 6 bases from J, with 14 bases between. This CDR3 reads CASSYSARANEQFF. CDR3 bases: TGTGCCAGCAGCTATTCCGCGAGGGCCAATGAGCAGTTCTTC.

This clonotype was seen only a few times. The V call is TRBV7-6, the J call TRBJ2-1; 7 bases align to TRBD2. The CDR3 has 15 residues. The V segment lost 1 base and the J segment 9 bases; nucleotides outside the gene matches: 9. Germline CDR1 is SGHVS and CDR2 is FNYEAQ. The CDR3 loop reads CASSLGRDYNGEQFF. The CDR3 DNA reads TGTGCCAGCAGCTTAGGTCGGGACTACAATGGTGAGCAGTTCTTC. The variable domain in full, with the rest retrieved from reference TRBV7-6 and TRBJ2-1, is GAGVSQSPRYKVTKRGQDVALRCDPISGHVSLYWYRQALGQGPEFLTYFNYEAQQDKSGLPNDRFSAERPEGSISTLTIQRTEQRDSAMYRCASSLGRDYNGEQFFGPGTRLTVL.

The chain's CDR3 is CASSFRLAGGPDEQFF. The CDR3 DNA is TGTGCCAGCAGCTTCCGACTAGCGGGAGGGCCGGATGAGCAGTTCTTC. This chain connects TRBV7-6 to TRBJ2-1; 14 positions agree with TRBD2. This CDR3 spans 16 amino acids. With V trimmed by 3 bases and J by 8 bases, 6 bases remained unmatched. The germline V gene has CDR1 SGHVS and CDR2 FNYEAQ. Complete variable domain (other parts from reference TRBV7-6 and TRBJ2-1): GAGVSQSPRYKVTKRGQDVALRCDPISGHVSLYWYRQALGQGPEFLTYFNYEAQQDKSGLPNDRFSAERPEGSISTLTIQRTEQRDSAMYRCASSFRLAGGPDEQFFGPGTRLTVL.

The sample holds many counts of this clonotype. The chain joins TRBV5-1 to TRBJ2-1; 8 bases match TRBD2. V shed 4 bases and J 4 bases; nucleotides not matched to a gene: 13. Germline values: CDR1 SGHRS, CDR2 YFSETQ. CDR3 size: 17 residues. DNA for the CDR3: TGCGCCAGCAGCCTGGAACGGGGGGGCCAAGGGTACAATGAGCAGTTCTTC. It encodes CASSLERGGQGYNEQFF. Drawing the rest from reference TRBV5-1 and TRBJ2-1, the complete variable domain is KAGVTQTPRYLIKTRGQQVTLSCSPISGHRSVSWYQQTPGQGLQFLFEYFSETQRNKGNFPGRFSGRQFSNSRSEMNVSTLELGDSALYLCASSLERGGQGYNEQFFGPGTRLTVL.

This chain joins TRBV2 and TRBJ2-1; 8 positions match TRBD2. This CDR3 contains 15 residues. Germline lookup yields CDR1 SNHLY and CDR2 FYNNEI. V shed 8 bases and J 9 bases; nucleotides not matched to a gene: 15. CDR3 sequence: CASGKTASGLGEQFF. Here the CDR3 DNA reads TGTGCCAGCGGAAAGACGGCTAGCGGGTTAGGTGAGCAGTTCTTC.

This clonotype was counted many times. The genes are TRBV7-9 and TRBJ1-1; D is unresolved. V was cut by 1 base and J by 0 bases, with 9 bases left in between. Germline V gives CDR1 SEHNR, CDR2 FQNEAQ (reference sequence). The CDR3 is 15 amino acids. This CDR3 reads CASSLEGGMNTEAFF. CDR3 DNA: TGTGCCAGCAGCTTAGAGGGAGGGATGAACACTGAAGCTTTCTTT.

This clonotype was counted ten times or more. The V call is TRBV7-8, the J call TRBJ2-3; D unresolved. The V gene lost 1 base and the J gene lost 2 bases, with 7 bases spanning the gap. The germline V gene encodes CDR1 SGHVS and CDR2 FQNEAQ. The CDR3 is made up of 14 amino acids. CDR3 in amino acids: CASSLEGSTDTQYF. The CDR3 nucleotides are TGTGCCAGCAGCTTAGAAGGATCCACAGATACGCAGTATTTT.

The chain couples TRBV19 to TRBJ1-5; 8 positions match TRBD1. Per germline, CDR1 LNHDA and CDR2 SQIVND (reference sequence). J gave up 6 bases and V 6 bases, and 10 bases lay outside the gene matches. CDR3 size: 15 residues. CDR3 DNA: TGTGCCAGTAGCATCGCGCAGGGGGCAGGTCAGCCCCAGCATTTT. This gives the protein CASSIAQGAGQPQHF.

This clonotype was detected ten times or more. J is TRBJ1-6 and V is TRBV10-3; 9 bases fit TRBD1. The ends lost 10 bases at V and 7 bases at J; junction bases unmatched: 11. Germline V gene data show CDR1 as ENHRY and CDR2 as SYGVKD. CDR3 size: 15 residues. The CDR3 DNA is TGTGCCACCGGGGACAGGGAGAGGGAGAATTCACCCCTCCACTTT. It translates to CATGDRERENSPLHF.